The 27 T cell receptor beta chains below were found in one sample sequenced in a study of post-analysis software for immune sequencing data. Study-level points and caveats: Included in a set of about 5 TRBV segments more frequent in patients than controls were TRBV5-6, TRBV5-1 and TRBV20-1.

No antigens are known for them. cDNA libraries for TCR beta contained unique molecular identifiers. One entry per CDR3 protein, called by TCRdb with MiXCR from the PCR reads. The sample includes about half a million distinct CDR3 sequences, less than 40% of them seen just once. The sequencing sample was made of blood. The receptors derive from a girl aged 2-17 years with multiple sclerosis.

The V gene is TRBV5-1, the J gene TRBJ2-7, with D perhaps matching TRBD1 (9 bases). Germline assignment: CDR1 SGHRS and CDR2 YFSETQ. V was pared by 4 bases and J by 0 bases, with 17 bases between. The CDR3 totals 16 residues. The CDR3 spells CASSAGGQGRSYEQYF. The CDR3 DNA reads as TGCGCCAGCAGCGCGGGGGGACAGGGACGCTCCTACGAGCAGTACTTC.

The J gene is TRBJ2-3, the V gene TRBV7-8; 15 nucleotides line up with TRBD2. With V trimmed by 2 bases and J by 5 bases, 8 bases remained unmatched. There are 18 residues in the CDR3. Germline V gene lookup returns CDR1 SGHVS and CDR2 FQNEAQ. The CDR3 nucleotides are TGTGCCAGCAGCTTACCCAGGACTAGCGGGGGGGCGGGAGATACGCAGTATTTT. Translation gives CASSLPRTSGGAGDTQYF.

This clonotype was detected a few times. The V call is TRBV7-9, the J call TRBJ1-4; possible D gene TRBD1, 5 bases. V was trimmed by 1 base and J by 2 bases, leaving 11 bases between them. The CDR3 spans 16 residues. Germline V gives CDR1 SEHNR, CDR2 FQNEAQ (reference sequence). CDR3 nucleotides: TGTGCCAGCAGCTTAGGATCCGGGACGACTAATGAAAAACTGTTTTTT. Encoded protein: CASSLGSGTTNEKLFF.

This clonotype showed up just a few times. The CDR3 nucleotides read TGCGCCAGCAGCGCGACCGCCCCCGGTGAGCAGTTCTTC. It yields the protein CASSATAPGEQFF. This chain joins TRBV5-1 and TRBJ2-1; D call uncertain. The CDR3 has 13 residues. V lost 4 bases to trimming and J lost 9 bases, with 14 bases between them. Germline CDR1 reads SGHRS; CDR2 reads YFSETQ.

This clonotype was observed at least ten times. The rearrangement uses TRBV10-1 and TRBJ2-3, with D perhaps TRBD1 (6 bases). V was trimmed by 6 bases and J by 2 bases, leaving 15 bases between them. This CDR3 contains 15 residues. Germline lookup yields CDR1 WNHNN and CDR2 SYGVQD (reference sequence). CDR3 protein: CASSDGTSYTDTQYF. In DNA form, the CDR3 reads TGCGCCAGCAGCGACGGGACATCATACACAGATACGCAGTATTTT.

The table lists this clonotype with a few counts. The genes are TRBV12-3 or TRBV12-4 and TRBJ1-2, with unresolved D. This CDR3 contains 12 residues. V gave up 5 bases and J gave up 4 bases, with 8 bases separating them. CDR3 sequence (DNA): TGTGCCAGCAGTCCAGGAAGCTATGGCTACACCTTC. It encodes CASSPGSYGYTF.

The chain uses TRBV9 and TRBJ2-7; 8 bases are a match to TRBD2. The J call could be wrong; TRBJ2-5 is a better fit for the DNA end. Germline V CDR1 and CDR2: SGDLS, YYNGEE. The CDR3 has 15 amino acids. The CDR3 DNA follows: TGTGCCAGCAGCGTCGGGACTAGTGGTAGGGAGACCCAGTACTTC. Translated: CASSVGTSGRETQYF.

This rearrangement joins TRBV5-1 to TRBJ2-4; either TRBD1 or TRBD2 may fit D (6 bases each). The CDR3 has 17 residues. The germline V gene has CDR1 SGHRS and CDR2 YFSETQ. V gave up 0 bases and J gave up 9 bases, with 22 bases separating them. The CDR3: CASSLAERGARRGIQYF. CDR3 nucleotide sequence: TGCGCCAGCAGCTTGGCCGAAAGGGGGGCCAGGAGGGGCATTCAGTACTTC.

This clonotype has only a few counts. The chain has TRBV12-3 or TRBV12-4 and TRBJ1-5, with TRBD1 as a possible D gene (6 bases). The germline V and J ends were trimmed by 3 bases and 4 bases, with 10 bases remaining between them. CDR3 length: 14 amino acids. The CDR3 loop is CASSFSGENQPQHF. The CDR3 coding sequence is TGTGCCAGCAGTTTCTCAGGGGAAAATCAGCCCCAGCATTTT.

The J gene is TRBJ1-1, the V gene TRBV6-5; D is perhaps TRBD1 (6 bases). The CDR3 loop spans 15 amino acids. In germline, CDR1 is MNHEY, CDR2 SVGAGI. The V end lost 3 bases, the J end lost 11 bases, and 22 bases lay between the germline ends. CDR3 nucleotide sequence: TGTGCCAGCAGTTATCCACGATTCGGGGCAGGGGTGGCTTTCTTT. Amino acids: CASSYPRFGAGVAFF.

There are a few counts of this clonotype. This chain connects TRBV7-8 to TRBJ2-3; possibly TRBD2 for D (5 bases). The CDR3 sequence is 16 residues long. Germline values: CDR1 SGHVS, CDR2 FQNEAQ. Trimming shortened V by 3 bases and J by 1 base, and 14 bases separated the two germline ends. CDR3 sequence reads: CASSFETSVGTDTQYF. The CDR3, as DNA: TGTGCCAGCAGCTTTGAAACTAGTGTCGGCACAGATACGCAGTATTTT.

The chain has TRBV9 and TRBJ2-7, with D tentatively TRBD2 (7 bases). This CDR3 is built from 16 residues. With 6 bases removed from V and 0 bases from J, the gap between germline ends came to 19 bases. Looked up from germline, CDR1 is SGDLS and CDR2 is YYNGEE. Here the CDR3 reads CASNSEGGDSSYEQYF. CDR3 nucleotide sequence: TGTGCCAGCAACTCAGAAGGGGGGGATAGCTCCTACGAGCAGTACTTC.

This clonotype was observed a single time. The chain couples TRBV29-1 to TRBJ2-2; possibly TRBD1 for D (5 bases). Trimming cost V 7 bases and J 5 bases, with 8 bases left between them. This CDR3 has 11 residues. Germline V CDR1 and CDR2: SQVTM, ANQGSEA. Here the CDR3 DNA reads TGCAGCGCACGACAGACCGGGGAGCTGTTTTTT. It specifies CSARQTGELFF.

The J gene is TRBJ2-3, the V gene TRBV7-3, with D perhaps TRBD2 (6 bases). Trimming took 4 bases from V and 8 from J, leaving 13 bases between them. Germline V gene sequence: CDR1 SGHTA, CDR2 FQGTGA. The CDR3 has 13 residues. The CDR3 protein is CASSWDSPGTQYF. CDR3 coding DNA: TGTGCCAGCAGCTGGGACTCGCCGGGTACGCAGTATTTT.

The sample holds a few counts of this clonotype. The chain joins TRBV12-3 or TRBV12-4 to TRBJ2-3, with 9 bases matching TRBD2. Trimming took 6 bases from V and 7 from J; bases not matched to a gene: 2. This CDR3 region has 12 residues. The CDR3 protein is CASSLAGYTQYF. In DNA form, the CDR3 reads TGTGCCAGCAGCCTAGCGGGGTATACGCAGTATTTT.

This clonotype was seen a few times. V usage is TRBV5-1 and J usage is TRBJ2-7; D perhaps matches TRBD2 (5 bases). CDR1 SGHRS and CDR2 YFSETQ come from the germline V gene. The V and J ends lost 4 bases and 0 bases respectively, with 11 bases between them. This CDR3 has 14 residues. The CDR3 protein is CASSTKGGSYEQYF. The CDR3 region has the DNA TGCGCCAGCAGCACTAAAGGAGGCTCCTACGAGCAGTACTTC.

This clonotype was found a few times. The rearrangement uses TRBV10-3 and TRBJ2-1; 8 bases line up with TRBD1. The CDR3 length is 18 residues. Germline lookup yields CDR1 ENHRY and CDR2 SYGVKD. The trim removed 0 bases at V and 6 bases at J, leaving 13 bases unmatched. The DNA for the CDR3 is TGTGCCATCAGTGAGTCGAGCGGTTGGGGACAGGCCAGCAATGAGCAGTTCTTC. Residues: CAISESSGWGQASNEQFF.

The V and J genes are TRBV29-1 and TRBJ2-7; TRBD1 aligns across 7 bases. V lost 6 bases and J lost 0; bases outside the gene matches: 8. The CDR3 length is 14 residues. Germline CDR1 and CDR2: SQVTM and ANQGSEA. The CDR3 protein is CSVRGQSSSYEQYF. The DNA of the CDR3 is TGCAGCGTGAGGGGACAGTCGAGCTCCTACGAGCAGTACTTC.

The chain has TRBV9 and TRBJ2-6; D possibly corresponds to TRBD1 (5 bases). The ends were cut back, 4 bases at V and 1 base at J, with 9 bases in the middle. The CDR3 length is 15 residues. CDR1 and CDR2 (germline): SGDLS, YYNGEE. Here the CDR3 DNA reads TGTGCCAGCAGCCTCCCAGGGTCTGGGGCCAACGTCCTGACTTTC. It is translated as CASSLPGSGANVLTF.

This chain connects TRBV5-1 to TRBJ2-3; tentatively, D is TRBD2 (5 bases). Per germline, CDR1 SGHRS and CDR2 YFSETQ. Trimming left V 1 base short and J 0 bases short, with 12 bases between. The CDR3 spans 16 residues. CDR3 protein: CASSLYGGLSTDTQYF. The CDR3 DNA reads as TGCGCCAGCAGCTTGTACGGAGGCCTTAGCACAGATACGCAGTATTTT.

This chain links TRBV7-2 with TRBJ2-5; 9 bases agree with TRBD2. The CDR3 totals 17 residues. Germline CDR1 is SGHTA and CDR2 is FQGNSA. The V and J ends lost 3 bases and 3 bases, in that order; junction bases with no gene match: 11. The CDR3 region is CASSLRSGLAKKETQYF. CDR3 DNA: TGTGCCAGCAGCTTGCGCTCAGGACTAGCGAAAAAAGAGACCCAGTACTTC.

V is TRBV6-5 and J is TRBJ2-7, with D perhaps TRBD1 (6 bases). The CDR3 loop spans 13 amino acids. The V end was cut by 7 bases, the J end by 3 bases, with 13 bases between. The germline V gene has CDR1 MNHEY and CDR2 SVGAGI. This CDR3 reads CASIPDRNYEQYF. In nucleotides, the CDR3 is TGTGCCAGCATCCCGGACAGAAACTACGAGCAGTACTTC.

This clonotype was seen at least ten times. V is TRBV24-1 and J is TRBJ2-5, with D unclear. The CDR3 has 11 amino acids. V was trimmed by 3 bases and J by 3 bases, leaving 1 base between them. Germline CDR1 is KGHDR and CDR2 is SFDVKD. DNA of the CDR3: TGTGCCACCAGTGATGAAGAGACCCAGTACTTC. Protein product: CATSDEETQYF.

This clonotype turned up a few times. The rearrangement joins TRBV20-1 to TRBJ1-2, with 9 bases that match TRBD1. The CDR3 covers 15 residues. After removal of 1 base from V and 7 bases from J, the junction contained 10 bases not matched to a gene. CDR1 and CDR2 (germline): DFQATT, SNEGSKA (reference sequence). The CDR3 DNA sequence: TGCAGTGCTAGAGCTTTGGAACAGGGGGCAGGTGGCTACACCTTC. Its translation is CSARALEQGAGGYTF.

Written as DNA, the CDR3 is TGCGCCAGCAGCGCATCGACAGGGGCCTACAATGAGCAGTTCTTC. It translates to CASSASTGAYNEQFF. The chain employs TRBV5-1 and TRBJ2-1; 8 nucleotides match TRBD1. The CDR3 extends over 15 amino acids. Trimming took 4 bases from V and 2 from J; bases not matched to a gene: 5. Germline CDR1 is SGHRS and CDR2 is YFSETQ.

Turning to this clonotype: One end of the junction does not line up with germline, which may come from a read error. The V call is TRBV3-1, the J call TRBJ2-7; TRBD1 matches at 8 bases. From germline, CDR1 is LGHDT and CDR2 YNNKEL (reference sequence). The CDR3 runs 16 residues. CDR3 in DNA: TGTGCCAGCAACCAAGACGGTCCAGGGGGCAAGTACGAGCAGTACTTC. This encodes CASNQDGPGGKYEQYF.

This clonotype was counted between two and nine times. The rearrangement uses TRBV20-1 and TRBJ1-5, with TRBD1 as a possible D gene (5 bases). CDR3 size: 15 residues. Germline assignment: CDR1 DFQATT and CDR2 SNEGSKA (reference sequence). The ends were cut back, 4 bases at V and 5 bases at J, with 18 bases in the middle. The CDR3: CSATPSLGRDQPQHF. Written as DNA, the CDR3 is TGCAGTGCTACACCATCCTTGGGGCGGGATCAGCCCCAGCATTTT.